This entry lists 28 T cell receptor beta chains sequenced from one sample in a study of cytomegalovirus exposure and HLA in healthy donors. Vbeta (60) and Jbeta (13) primers were used in the PCR. Profiled with immunoSEQ multiplex PCR; TCRdb holds only in-frame clones, not every one. The table shows under 150,000 clones, with about 79% occurring only once. Sequenced sample: PBMCs. The receptors originated from a male donor in good health and CMV-seronegative.

For the CDR3, the DNA is TGTGCCAGCAGAACAGGAACAACTAATGAAAAACTGTTTTTT. Amino acids: CASRTGTTNEKLFF. The rearrangement joins TRBV6-6 to TRBJ1-4; D may be TRBD1 (5 bases). The V gene lost 6 bases and the J gene lost 0 bases, with 8 bases spanning the gap. Germline V CDR1 and CDR2: MNHNY, SVGAGI (reference sequence). The CDR3 consists of 14 residues.

This clone appeared a single time. The V gene is TRBV4-2, the J gene TRBJ2-1; 9 bases align to TRBD2. Per the germline V gene, CDR1 is LGHNA and CDR2 is YNFKEQ. This CDR3 has 16 residues. V was clipped by 0 bases and J by 6 bases; unmatched bases: 6. The DNA for the CDR3 is TGTGCCAGCAGCCAAGATACAGTAGCGGGAGTCAATGAGCAGTTCTTC. Translating it yields CASSQDTVAGVNEQFF.

The genes are TRBV9 and TRBJ2-1, with TRBD2 matching 10 bases. This CDR3 has 15 residues. Germline-derived CDR1 and CDR2 are SGDLS and YYNGEE. V shed 4 bases, J shed 2 bases, and the junction held 3 bases outside the gene matches. For the CDR3, the DNA is TGTGCCAGCAGCTTTAGCGGGAGGACCTACAATGAGCAGTTCTTC. It encodes CASSFSGRTYNEQFF.

The chain links TRBV29-1 to TRBJ2-3, with D possibly matching TRBD1 (6 bases). Germline-derived CDR1 and CDR2 are SQVTM and ANQGSEA. V lost 4 bases to trimming and J lost 1 base, with 33 bases between them. The CDR3 has 21 amino acids. The CDR3 reads CSVVHWGPGPGQMAGTDTQYF. For the CDR3, the DNA is TGCAGCGTTGTTCATTGGGGGCCGGGACCCGGTCAAATGGCGGGCACAGATACGCAGTATTTT.

This sequence joins TRBV6-4 and TRBJ1-4; 7 bases line up with TRBD1. Unmatched junction bases numbered 17, after V lost 1 base and J lost 0 bases. Germline V lookup: CDR1 MRHNA, CDR2 SNTAGT. The CDR3 runs 21 residues. Written as DNA, the CDR3 is TGTGCCAGCAGTGACTATCCCTACACCCCAGCGACAGGGACAACTAATGAAAAACTGTTTTTT. Translating it yields CASSDYPYTPATGTTNEKLFF.

This clone was counted a few times. Additional DNA sequences in this sample encode the identical CDR3. V and J are TRBV6-4 and TRBJ2-1; D might be TRBD2 (6 bases). The CDR3 consists of 12 residues. V lost 0 bases, J lost 9 bases, and 6 bases lay in between. Germline V gives CDR1 MRHNA, CDR2 SNTAGT. CDR3 protein: CASSDSGGEQFF. The CDR3 region has the DNA TGTGCCAGCAGTGACTCGGGAGGTGAGCAGTTCTTC.

V and J are TRBV30 and TRBJ1-4; TRBD1 matches 7 bases. The germline V gene encodes CDR1 GTSNPN and CDR2 SVGIG (reference sequence). CDR3 size: 13 residues. CDR3 amino acids: CANRQGPNEKLFF. The CDR3 region has the DNA TGTGCAAACCGACAGGGTCCTAATGAAAAACTGTTTTTT.

This clone was counted only a few times. The CDR3 DNA follows: TGTGCCAGCAGTCCCGGGACTAGCGGTTACAATGAGCAGTTCTTC. Translation gives CASSPGTSGYNEQFF. The chain combines TRBV5-4 with TRBJ2-1; TRBD2 matches 11 bases. Trimming took 5 bases from V and 4 from J; bases not matched to a gene: 5. The CDR3 runs 15 residues. The germline V gene has CDR1 SGHNT and CDR2 YYREEE (reference sequence).

This rearrangement joins TRBV19 to TRBJ2-3, with 7 nucleotides matching TRBD2. The CDR3 totals 15 residues. Trimming took 5 bases from V and 0 from J; bases not matched to a gene: 5. Germline V CDR1 and CDR2: LNHDA, SQIVND (reference sequence). The CDR3 spells CASSPWGGSTDTQYF. Here the CDR3 DNA reads TGTGCCAGTAGTCCTTGGGGGGGTAGCACAGATACGCAGTATTTT. Supplemented by reference TRBV19 and TRBJ2-3, the full variable domain reads DGGITQSPKYLFRKEGQNVTLSCEQNLNHDAMYWYRQDPGQGLRLIYYSQIVNDFQKGDIAEGYSVSREKKESFPLTVTSAQKNPTAFYLCASSPWGGSTDTQYFGPGTRLTVL.

CDR3 residues: CASSRYNEQFF. CDR3 DNA sequence: TGTGCCAGCAGTCGCTACAATGAGCAGTTCTTC. The chain links TRBV27 to TRBJ2-1; D call uncertain. The CDR3 extends over 11 amino acids. V dropped 5 bases and J dropped 3 bases, with 2 bases sitting between them. CDR1 and CDR2 from the germline V gene are MNHEY and SMNVEV (reference sequence).

The rearrangement links TRBV7-2 to TRBJ1-5, with TRBD1 identical over 9 bases. V lost 7 bases, J lost 4 bases, and 2 bases stayed unmatched. Germline values: CDR1 SGHTA, CDR2 FQGNSA. The CDR3 runs 13 residues. The DNA of the CDR3 is TGTGCCAGCAACGGACAGGGGAATCAGCCCCAGCATTTT. Translation gives CASNGQGNQPQHF.

The count of this clone is one. V and J are TRBV2 and TRBJ1-3; D uncertain. Trimming stripped 6 bases from V and 8 bases from J, with 20 bases between. Germline assignment: CDR1 SNHLY and CDR2 FYNNEI. The CDR3 loop spans 15 amino acids. CDR3 protein: CASRLTGNREDTIYF. The CDR3 nucleotides are TGTGCCAGCAGGCTTACCGGGAACCGTGAAGACACCATATATTTT.

V is TRBV19 and J is TRBJ1-5, with unresolved D. CDR3 length: 12 amino acids. Germline loops: CDR1 LNHDA, CDR2 SQIVND (reference sequence). The V gene lost 1 base and the J gene lost 6 bases, with 4 bases spanning the gap. The CDR3 spells CASSIGRQPQHF. CDR3 in DNA: TGTGCCAGTAGTATAGGTCGTCAGCCCCAGCATTTT.

The chain links TRBV5-8 to TRBJ2-3; 7 nucleotides agree with TRBD2. This CDR3 has 13 residues. V gave up 2 bases and J gave up 5 bases; unmatched junction bases: 2. CDR1 is SGHTS, CDR2 YDEGEE, per germline. The CDR3, as DNA: TGTGCCAGCAGCTTACCTAGCGGAGATACGCAGTATTTT. It yields the protein CASSLPSGDTQYF. The entire variable domain, with the rest obtained from reference TRBV5-8 and TRBJ2-3, is as follows: EAGVTQSPTHLIKTRGQQATLRCSPISGHTSVYWYQQALGLGLQFLLWYDEGEERNRGNFPPRFSGRQFPNYSSELNVNALELEDSALYLCASSLPSGDTQYFGPGTRLTVL.

The chain carries TRBV5-1 and TRBJ2-7; D gene uncertain. There are 16 residues in the CDR3. CDR1 and CDR2 from the germline V gene are SGHRS and YFSETQ. Trimming removed 0 bases from V and 2 bases from J, with 15 bases in between. The CDR3 here is CASSLDGPGEAYEQYF. CDR3 nucleotide sequence: TGCGCCAGCAGCTTGGATGGTCCAGGTGAAGCCTACGAGCAGTACTTC.

The V gene is TRBV4-1, the J gene TRBJ2-1, with 12 bases fitting TRBD2. The V segment lost 2 bases and the J segment 8 bases; nucleotides outside the gene matches: 7. Germline CDR1 MGHRA, CDR2 YSYEKL. The CDR3 is made up of 16 amino acids. The CDR3 nucleotides are TGCGCCAGCAGCCAACGGAAGACTAGCGGGAGCCATGAGCAGTTCTTC. Translation: CASSQRKTSGSHEQFF.

The V and J genes are TRBV5-4 and TRBJ2-3, with D hard to call. In germline, CDR1 is SGHNT, CDR2 YYREEE (reference sequence). The length of the CDR3 is 13 residues. Trimming pared 3 bases from V and 4 bases from J, leaving 9 bases between. This CDR3 is CASSSIDADTQYF. The DNA for the CDR3 is TGTGCCAGCAGCTCCATAGATGCAGATACGCAGTATTTT.

V usage is TRBV27 and J usage is TRBJ2-5; 7 nucleotides agree with TRBD1. This CDR3 spans 13 amino acids. Per germline, CDR1 MNHEY and CDR2 SMNVEV (reference sequence). Trimming at V came to 5 bases and at J to 7 bases, leaving 7 bases not matched to a gene. The CDR3 DNA is TGTGCCAGCAGTCCCAGGGGGATGGGGACCCAGTACTTC. This codes for CASSPRGMGTQYF.

This chain uses TRBV9 with TRBJ2-5; TRBD2 matches 11 bases. The CDR3 is made up of 17 amino acids. Germline V CDR1 and CDR2: SGDLS, YYNGEE. The junction had 4 bases not matched to a gene; V was cut back by 0 bases and J by 0 bases. CDR3 in DNA: TGTGCCAGCAGCGTAGGACTAGCGGGATTAAACCAAGAGACCCAGTACTTC. This encodes CASSVGLAGLNQETQYF.

The chain couples TRBV7-9 to TRBJ2-7, with unresolved D. Germline CDR1 is SEHNR and CDR2 is FQNEAQ (reference sequence). V was shortened by 5 bases and J by 2 bases, with 7 bases between the two germline ends. The CDR3 is made up of 12 amino acids. The CDR3 region has the DNA TGTGCCAGCAGCCTATATACCTACGAGCAGTACTTC. Translation: CASSLYTYEQYF.

This chain connects TRBV7-2 to TRBJ2-3, with 8 bases that match TRBD2. In germline, CDR1 is SGHTA, CDR2 FQGNSA. The CDR3 is made up of 17 amino acids. The V segment lost 4 bases and the J segment 6 bases; nucleotides outside the gene matches: 15. CDR3 coding DNA: TGTGCCAGCAGCTCCAATCCGTCCGGGAGGGGTGGGGATACGCAGTATTTT. Translation: CASSSNPSGRGGDTQYF.

J is TRBJ1-5 and V is TRBV7-2; 7 bases map to TRBD1. The CDR3 runs 15 residues. Losses at the gene ends were 5 bases for V and 7 bases for J; bases not matched to a gene: 11. CDR1 and CDR2 (germline): SGHTA, FQGNSA. The CDR3 DNA reads as TGTGCCAGCAGCAGACCAGGGGGACCGGAGCAGCCCCAGCATTTT. Protein: CASSRPGGPEQPQHF.

The genes are TRBV10-3 and TRBJ2-2, with 10 bases identical to TRBD2. The J segment lost 5 bases and the V segment lost 2 bases, leaving 2 bases of the junction unmatched. In germline, CDR1 is ENHRY, CDR2 SYGVKD. The CDR3 length is 15 residues. The CDR3 loop reads CAISEGTSETGELFF. CDR3 coding DNA: TGTGCCATCAGTGAGGGGACTAGCGAGACCGGGGAGCTGTTTTTT.

The V call is TRBV4-3, the J call TRBJ1-2; perhaps TRBD1 as D (6 bases). V lost 3 bases, J lost 6 bases, and 11 bases lay in between. CDR3 length equals 13 residues. Germline V gene sequence: CDR1 LGHNA, CDR2 YSLEER. CDR3 loop: CASSHWGGDGYTF. For the CDR3, the DNA is TGCGCCAGCAGCCATTGGGGGGGCGATGGCTACACCTTC.

Only a few counts were recorded for this clone. This chain links TRBV7-2 with TRBJ1-2, with TRBD1 matching over 7 bases. Germline-derived CDR1 and CDR2 are SGHTA and FQGNSA. The length of the CDR3 is 15 residues. The junction had 6 bases not matched to a gene; V was cut back by 5 bases and J by 0 bases. For the CDR3, the DNA is TGTGCCAGCAGCCTCCAGGGGGGAGCTAACTATGGCTACACCTTC. Encoded protein: CASSLQGGANYGYTF.

The gene calls are TRBV29-1 and TRBJ2-7; 9 nucleotides align to TRBD1. This CDR3 contains 12 residues. Per the germline V gene, CDR1 is SQVTM and CDR2 is ANQGSEA. Trimming removed 5 bases from V and 5 bases from J; junction bases left unmatched: 4. The CDR3 DNA reads as TGCAGCGTTCTGGACAGGGGAGACGAGCAGTACTTC. As protein: CSVLDRGDEQYF.

CDR3 nucleotides: TGTGCCAGCAGTCCTAGGGGTACGACTAGCGGGAGGGAAAAGACCCAGTACTTC. Amino acids: CASSPRGTTSGREKTQYF. The chain is built from TRBV2 and TRBJ2-5, with TRBD2 identical over 14 bases. The J segment lost 6 bases and the V segment lost 5 bases, leaving 14 bases of the junction unmatched. The CDR3 covers 18 residues. Germline V lookup: CDR1 SNHLY, CDR2 FYNNEI. The full variable domain, its missing parts supplied by reference TRBV2 and TRBJ2-5, is EPEVTQTPSHQVTQMGQEVILRCVPISNHLYFYWYRQILGQKVEFLVSFYNNEISEKSEIFDDQFSVERPDGSNFTLKIRSTKLEDSAMYFCASSPRGTTSGREKTQYFGPGTRLLVL.

This chain links TRBV11-2 with TRBJ2-5; TRBD2 aligns across 7 bases. There are 15 residues in the CDR3. After removal of 4 bases from V and 3 bases from J, the junction contained 8 bases not matched to a gene. The germline V gene encodes CDR1 SGHAT and CDR2 FQNNGV. The CDR3 loop reads CASSSWRREKETQYF. The CDR3 coding sequence is TGTGCCAGCAGCTCCTGGAGGCGGGAGAAAGAGACCCAGTACTTC.